The present T cell receptor (beta chain) was sequenced within a study of long-term antiretroviral therapy in people with HIV. Amounts of about 0.9-11 million cryopreserved PBMC were held in the samples before DNA extraction. Points from the study as a whole: HIV repertoires had narrower CDR3 length ranges than controls.

With survey level as its setting, the immunoSEQ assay was v3.0. Method: immunoSEQ multiplex PCR; TCRdb's copy keeps in-frame clones and lacks some. Of 15,000 to 20,000 clones listed, approximately 86% are singletons. Notes on this clone: Antigen: not known.

V lost 3 bases and J lost 2, with 28 bases in between. The V gene's germline CDR1 is KGHSH and CDR2 LQKENI. The CDR3 spans 20 residues. The source material was unsorted PBMCs, sampled 2.2 to 2.4 years before starting antiretroviral therapy. This TCR was recovered from a woman in her 30s with HIV. V gene TRBV18 combines with J gene TRBJ2-5; tentatively, D is TRBD2 (7 bases). Written as DNA, the CDR3 is TGTGCCAGCTCACCCGGACAGCGAAATTACCCTGGGGGGGGGCAAGAGACCCAGTACTTC. It yields the protein CASSPGQRNYPGGGQETQYF. Full variable domain (missing parts from reference TRBV18 and TRBJ2-5): NAGVMQNPRHLVRRRGQEARLRCSPMKGHSHVYWYRQLPEEGLKFMVYLQKENIIDESGMPKERFSAEFPKEGPSILRIQQVVRGDSAAYFCASSPGQRNYPGGGQETQYFGPGTRLLVL.